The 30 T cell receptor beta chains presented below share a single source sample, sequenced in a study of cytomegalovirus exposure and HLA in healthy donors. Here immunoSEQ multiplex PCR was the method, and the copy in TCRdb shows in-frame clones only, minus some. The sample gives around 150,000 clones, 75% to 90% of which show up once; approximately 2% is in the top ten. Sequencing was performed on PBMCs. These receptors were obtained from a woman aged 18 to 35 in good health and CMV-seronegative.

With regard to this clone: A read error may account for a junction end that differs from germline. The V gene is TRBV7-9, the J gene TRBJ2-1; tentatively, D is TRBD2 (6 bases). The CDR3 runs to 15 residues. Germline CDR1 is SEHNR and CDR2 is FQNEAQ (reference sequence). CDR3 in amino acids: CASSPPFTRGQEGIF. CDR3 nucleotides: TGTGCCAGCAGCCCCCCCTTCACCAGAGGGCAGGAGGGGATCTTC.

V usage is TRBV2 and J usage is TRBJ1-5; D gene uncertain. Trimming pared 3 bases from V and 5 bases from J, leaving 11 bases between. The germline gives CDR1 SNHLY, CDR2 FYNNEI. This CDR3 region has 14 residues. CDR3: CASSDWQAYQPQHF. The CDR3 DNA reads TGTGCCAGCAGTGACTGGCAGGCCTATCAGCCCCAGCATTTT.

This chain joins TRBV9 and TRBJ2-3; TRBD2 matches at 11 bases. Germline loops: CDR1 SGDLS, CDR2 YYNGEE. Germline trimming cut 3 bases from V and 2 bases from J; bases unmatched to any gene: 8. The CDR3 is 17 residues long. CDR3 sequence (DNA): TGTGCCAGCAGCGCAACGGGACTAGCGGAGTCCACAGATACGCAGTATTTT. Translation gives CASSATGLAESTDTQYF.

In DNA form, the CDR3 reads TGTGCCAGCAGCGTAGTTGGTAGCGGGGTCTTCAATGAGCAGTTCTTC. Encoded protein: CASSVVGSGVFNEQFF. J is TRBJ2-1 and V is TRBV9, with 8 bases identical to TRBD2. The CDR3 runs 16 residues. From germline, CDR1 is SGDLS and CDR2 YYNGEE. Trimming removed 0 bases from V and 6 bases from J; junction bases left unmatched: 8.

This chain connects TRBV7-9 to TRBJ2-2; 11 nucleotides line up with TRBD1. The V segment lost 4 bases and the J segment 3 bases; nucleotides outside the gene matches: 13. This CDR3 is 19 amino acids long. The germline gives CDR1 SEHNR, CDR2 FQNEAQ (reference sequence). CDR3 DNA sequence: TGTGCCAGCAGCTCCCTTCCCGGACAGGGGGCTTTGGACACCGGGGAGCTGTTTTTT. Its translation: CASSSLPGQGALDTGELFF.

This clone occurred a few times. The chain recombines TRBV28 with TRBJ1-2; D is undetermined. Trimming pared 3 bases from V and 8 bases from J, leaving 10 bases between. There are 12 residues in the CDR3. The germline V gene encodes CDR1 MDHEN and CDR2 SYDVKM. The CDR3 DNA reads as TGTGCCAGCAGTTTTAACCAGCGGGGCTACACCTTC. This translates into CASSFNQRGYTF.

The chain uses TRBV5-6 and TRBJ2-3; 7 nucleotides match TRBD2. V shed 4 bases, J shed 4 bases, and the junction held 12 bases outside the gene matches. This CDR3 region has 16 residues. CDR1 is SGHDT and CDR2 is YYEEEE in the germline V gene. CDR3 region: CASSPAGLGGADTQYF. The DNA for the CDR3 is TGTGCCAGCAGCCCGGCAGGACTAGGAGGGGCAGATACGCAGTATTTT.

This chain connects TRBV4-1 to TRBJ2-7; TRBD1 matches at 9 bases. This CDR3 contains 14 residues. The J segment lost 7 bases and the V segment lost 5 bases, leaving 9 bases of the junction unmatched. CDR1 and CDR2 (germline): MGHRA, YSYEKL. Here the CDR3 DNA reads TGCGCCAGCAGCTACAGACAGGGGGGTGATGAGCAGTACTTC. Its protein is CASSYRQGGDEQYF.

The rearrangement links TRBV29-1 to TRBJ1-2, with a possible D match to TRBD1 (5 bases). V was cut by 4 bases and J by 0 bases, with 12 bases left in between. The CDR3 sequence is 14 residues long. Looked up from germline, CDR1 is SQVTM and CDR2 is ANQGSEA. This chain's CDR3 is CSVGWTLTNYGYTF. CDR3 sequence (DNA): TGCAGCGTTGGTTGGACATTAACTAACTATGGCTACACCTTC.

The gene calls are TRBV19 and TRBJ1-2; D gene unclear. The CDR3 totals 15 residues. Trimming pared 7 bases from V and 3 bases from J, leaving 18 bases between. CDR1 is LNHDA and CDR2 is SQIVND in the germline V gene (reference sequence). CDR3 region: CASTPDTSRDYGYTF. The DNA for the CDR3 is TGTGCCAGTACGCCCGACACCTCGAGGGACTATGGCTACACCTTC.

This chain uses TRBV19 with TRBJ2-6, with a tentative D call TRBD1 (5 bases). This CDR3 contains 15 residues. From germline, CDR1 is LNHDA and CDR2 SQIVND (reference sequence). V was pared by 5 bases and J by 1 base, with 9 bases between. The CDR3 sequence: CASSFQGSGANVLTF. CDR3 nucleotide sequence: TGTGCCAGTAGTTTCCAGGGTTCTGGGGCCAACGTCCTGACTTTC.

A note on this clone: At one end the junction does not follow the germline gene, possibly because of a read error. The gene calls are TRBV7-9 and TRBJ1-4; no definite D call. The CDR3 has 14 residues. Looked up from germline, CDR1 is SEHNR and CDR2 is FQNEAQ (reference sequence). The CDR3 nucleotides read TGTGCCGGTGGATTCTGGGCAGCTAACGAAAAACTGTTTTTT. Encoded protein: CAGGFWAANEKLFF.

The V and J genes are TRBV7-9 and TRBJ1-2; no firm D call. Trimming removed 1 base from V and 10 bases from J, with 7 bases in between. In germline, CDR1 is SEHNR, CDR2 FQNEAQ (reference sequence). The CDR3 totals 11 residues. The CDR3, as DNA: TGTGCCAGCAGCTTAGAGCTAAACTACACCTTC. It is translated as CASSLELNYTF.

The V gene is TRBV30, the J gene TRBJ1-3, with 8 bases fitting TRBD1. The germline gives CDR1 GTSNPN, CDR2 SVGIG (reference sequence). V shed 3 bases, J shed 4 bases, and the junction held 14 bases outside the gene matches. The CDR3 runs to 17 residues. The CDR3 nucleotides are TGTGCCTGGAGGAGACCCGCGGACAGGGAGATAGGAAACACCATATATTTT. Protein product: CAWRRPADREIGNTIYF. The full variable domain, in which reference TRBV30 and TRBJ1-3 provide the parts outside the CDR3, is SQTIHQWPATLVQPVGSPLSLECTVEGTSNPNLYWYRQAAGRGLQLLFYSVGIGQISSEVPQNLSASRPQDRQFILSSKKLLLSDSGFYLCAWRRPADREIGNTIYFGEGSWLTVV.

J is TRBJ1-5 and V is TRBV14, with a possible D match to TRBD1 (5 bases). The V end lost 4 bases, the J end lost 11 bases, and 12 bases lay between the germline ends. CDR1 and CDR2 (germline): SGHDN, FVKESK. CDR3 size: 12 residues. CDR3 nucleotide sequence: TGTGCCAGCAGCCCCGGGGGAGGGGCCCAGCATTTT. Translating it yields CASSPGGGAQHF. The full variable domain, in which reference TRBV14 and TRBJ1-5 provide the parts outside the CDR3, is EAGVTQFPSHSVIEKGQTVTLRCDPISGHDNLYWYRRVMGKEIKFLLHFVKESKQDESGMPNNRFLAERTGGTYSTLKVQPAELEDSGVYFCASSPGGGAQHFGDGTRLSIL.

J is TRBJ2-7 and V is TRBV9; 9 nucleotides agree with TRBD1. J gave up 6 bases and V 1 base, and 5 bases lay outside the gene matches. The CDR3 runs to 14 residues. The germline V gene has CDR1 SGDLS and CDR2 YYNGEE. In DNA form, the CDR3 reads TGTGCCAGCAGCGTATCGGGACAGGGACTCGAGCAGTACTTC. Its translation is CASSVSGQGLEQYF. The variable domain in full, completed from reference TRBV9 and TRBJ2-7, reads DSGVTQTPKHLITATGQRVTLRCSPRSGDLSVYWYQQSLDQGLQFLIQYYNGEERAKGNILERFSAQQFPDLHSELNLSSLELGDSALYFCASSVSGQGLEQYFGPGTRLTVT.

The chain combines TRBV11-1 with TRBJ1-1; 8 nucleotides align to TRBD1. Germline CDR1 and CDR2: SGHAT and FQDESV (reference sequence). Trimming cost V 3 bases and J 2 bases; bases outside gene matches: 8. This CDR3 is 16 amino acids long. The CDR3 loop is CASSFSSGGLNTEAFF. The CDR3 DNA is TGTGCCAGCAGCTTCTCGTCAGGGGGCCTTAACACTGAAGCTTTCTTT. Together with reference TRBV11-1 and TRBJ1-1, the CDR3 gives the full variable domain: EAEVAQSPRYKITEKSQAVAFWCDPISGHATLYWYRQILGQGPELLVQFQDESVVDDSQLPKDRFSAERLKGVDSTLKIQPAELGDSAMYLCASSFSSGGLNTEAFFGQGTRLTVV.

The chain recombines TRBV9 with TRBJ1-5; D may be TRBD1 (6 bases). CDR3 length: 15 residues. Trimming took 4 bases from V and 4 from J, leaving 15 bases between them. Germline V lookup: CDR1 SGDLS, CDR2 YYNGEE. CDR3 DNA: TGTGCCAGCAGCCCAAGGGGGGGCCTGAATCAGCCCCAGCATTTT. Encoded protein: CASSPRGGLNQPQHF. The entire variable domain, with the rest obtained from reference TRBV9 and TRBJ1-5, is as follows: DSGVTQTPKHLITATGQRVTLRCSPRSGDLSVYWYQQSLDQGLQFLIQYYNGEERAKGNILERFSAQQFPDLHSELNLSSLELGDSALYFCASSPRGGLNQPQHFGDGTRLSIL.

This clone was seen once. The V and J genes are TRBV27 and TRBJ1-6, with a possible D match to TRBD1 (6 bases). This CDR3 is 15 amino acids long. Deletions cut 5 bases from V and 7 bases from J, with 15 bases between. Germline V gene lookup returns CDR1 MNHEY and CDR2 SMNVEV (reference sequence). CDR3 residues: CASSDTGSLNSPLHF. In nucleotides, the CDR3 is TGTGCCAGCAGTGATACAGGGAGCCTGAATTCACCCCTCCACTTT.

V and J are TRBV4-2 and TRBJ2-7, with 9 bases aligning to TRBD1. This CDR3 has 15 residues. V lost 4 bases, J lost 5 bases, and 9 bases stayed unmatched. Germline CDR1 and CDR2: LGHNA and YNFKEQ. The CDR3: CASSPTWGQGNEQYF. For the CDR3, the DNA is TGTGCCAGCAGCCCCACCTGGGGACAGGGCAACGAGCAGTACTTC.

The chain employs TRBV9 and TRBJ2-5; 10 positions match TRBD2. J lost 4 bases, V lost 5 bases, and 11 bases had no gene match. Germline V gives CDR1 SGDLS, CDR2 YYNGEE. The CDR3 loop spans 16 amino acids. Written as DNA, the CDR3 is TGTGCCAGCAGTCTAGAGCCAGAGCGGGAGGGAGAGACCCAGTACTTC. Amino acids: CASSLEPEREGETQYF.

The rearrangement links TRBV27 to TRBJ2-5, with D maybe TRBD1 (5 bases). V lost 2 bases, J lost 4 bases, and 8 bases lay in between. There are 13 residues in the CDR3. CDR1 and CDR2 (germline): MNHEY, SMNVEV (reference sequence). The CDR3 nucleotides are TGTGCCAGCAGTTTACGAAGGGGAGAGACCCAGTACTTC. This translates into CASSLRRGETQYF.

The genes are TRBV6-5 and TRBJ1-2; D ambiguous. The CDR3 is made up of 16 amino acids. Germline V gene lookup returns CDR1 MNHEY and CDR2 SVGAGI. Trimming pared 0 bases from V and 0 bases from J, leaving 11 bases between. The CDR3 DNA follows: TGTGCCAGCAGTTACTCGGCCGCACCTCCTAACTATGGCTACACCTTC. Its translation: CASSYSAAPPNYGYTF.

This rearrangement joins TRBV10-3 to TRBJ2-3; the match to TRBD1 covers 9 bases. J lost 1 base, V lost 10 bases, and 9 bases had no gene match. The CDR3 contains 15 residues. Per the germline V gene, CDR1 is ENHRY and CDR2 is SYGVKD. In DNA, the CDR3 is TGTGCCACCGATACCGGGACAGGGCGCACAGATACGCAGTATTTT. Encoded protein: CATDTGTGRTDTQYF.

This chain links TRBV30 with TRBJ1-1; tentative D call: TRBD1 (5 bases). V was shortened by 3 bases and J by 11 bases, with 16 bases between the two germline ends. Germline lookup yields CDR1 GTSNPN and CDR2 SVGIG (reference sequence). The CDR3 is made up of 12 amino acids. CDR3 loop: CAWSAGPPGAFF. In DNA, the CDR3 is TGTGCCTGGAGCGCCGGGCCCCCAGGGGCTTTCTTT.

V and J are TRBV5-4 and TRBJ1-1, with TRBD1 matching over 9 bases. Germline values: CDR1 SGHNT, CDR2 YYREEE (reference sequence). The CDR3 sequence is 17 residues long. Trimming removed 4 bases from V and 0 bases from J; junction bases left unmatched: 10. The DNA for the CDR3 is TGTGCCAGCAGCCTAGGACAGGGGCGAGCCATGAACACTGAAGCTTTCTTT. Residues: CASSLGQGRAMNTEAFF.

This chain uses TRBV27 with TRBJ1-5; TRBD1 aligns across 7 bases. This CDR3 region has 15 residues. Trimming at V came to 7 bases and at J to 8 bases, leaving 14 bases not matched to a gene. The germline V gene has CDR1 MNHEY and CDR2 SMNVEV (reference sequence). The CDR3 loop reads CASTPNPSTGKPQHF. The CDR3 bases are TGTGCCAGCACCCCCAACCCCTCGACAGGGAAGCCCCAGCATTTT.

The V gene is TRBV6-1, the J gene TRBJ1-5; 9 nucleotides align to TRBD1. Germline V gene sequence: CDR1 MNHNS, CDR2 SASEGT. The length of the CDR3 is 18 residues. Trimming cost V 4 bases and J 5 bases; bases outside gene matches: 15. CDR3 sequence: CASSGRQGGSWLDQPQHF. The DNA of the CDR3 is TGTGCCAGCAGTGGGCGACAGGGGGGATCATGGTTGGATCAGCCCCAGCATTTT.

The CDR3 protein is CASSPRPAVDEQYF. For the CDR3, the DNA is TGCGCCAGCAGTCCCCGACCTGCGGTGGACGAGCAGTACTTC. This chain uses TRBV5-1 with TRBJ2-7; D gene unclear. There are 14 residues in the CDR3. Trimming took off 5 bases at V and 5 bases at J, with 17 bases between the two ends. The germline V gene has CDR1 SGHRS and CDR2 YFSETQ.

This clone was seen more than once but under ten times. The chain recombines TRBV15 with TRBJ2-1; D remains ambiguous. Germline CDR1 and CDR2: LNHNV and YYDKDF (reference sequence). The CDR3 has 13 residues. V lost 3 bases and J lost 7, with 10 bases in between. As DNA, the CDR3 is TGTGCCACCAGCAGGGGCCTTGCTAATGAGCAGTTCTTC. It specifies CATSRGLANEQFF.